This note documents a single T cell receptor beta chain sequence. The source of the sample is a study of blood T cell repertoires in COVID-19. Study as a whole: The samples span acute and convalescent COVID-19 from the United States, Italy and Spain.

Authors' processing steps: From reference gene primer amplification, estimates of nucleated cell counts were derived. The data were produced by immunoSEQ multiplex PCR, yet TCRdb's version contains in-frame clones alone and is incomplete. The V and J calls and clone size come from that table; D and trimming were worked out from the DNA. The table shows 85,000 to 130,000 clones, with just over 85% occurring only once. With 7 bases clipped from V and 2 bases from J, the junction kept 8 bases outside the gene matches. Germline-derived CDR1 and CDR2 are MDHEN and SYDVKM. The CDR3 extends over 15 amino acids.

Sequenced sample: PBMCs or T cells enriched from blood (not recorded which). The chain recombines TRBV28 with TRBJ2-1; 7 nucleotides match TRBD1. This TCR was sampled from a woman aged 50 to 60 who had recovered from COVID-19. The CDR3: CASTTDREAYNEQFF. CDR3 sequence (DNA): TGTGCCAGCACCACCGACAGGGAAGCCTACAATGAGCAGTTCTTC.